Listed below are T cell receptor beta chains from one sample, sequenced in a study of shared clonotypes between healthy human individuals. Profiled with immunoSEQ multiplex PCR; TCRdb holds only in-frame clones, not every one. The top ten clones hold nearly 1.5% of a sample with some 1 million clones, approximately 68% of them seen once. The material sequenced was memory CD4+ T cells sorted from blood. These receptors were collected from a man aged 18 to 35 in good health. Both conserved end residues are part of each CDR3. The D gene is left open where the match is weak. Clone size, where shown, is once, few, many, or a class for clones that have expanded.

NA,TRBD1,TRBV20-1,TRBJ1-1,TGCAGTGCTTATACAGGGGGCGAAGCTTTCTTT,CSAYTGGEAFF
few,NA,TRBV21-1,TRBJ2-1,TGTGCCAGCAGCAAAGGAAACGCCCTAGAGAATGAGCAGTTCTTC,CASSKGNALENEQFF
NA,NA,TRBV5-1,TRBJ1-6,TGCGCCAGCAGCTGGACAAGCGGGGGCGACCTCCACTTT,CASSWTSGGDLHF
once,NA,TRBV25-1,TRBJ2-3,TGTGCCAGCAGTGCTTCCCCCCTCACAGATACGCAGTATTTT,CASSASPLTDTQYF
once,TRBD2,TRBV2,TRBJ2-3,TGTGCCAGCAGTGGACTAGCAAAAAATACGCAGTATTTT,CASSGLAKNTQYF
NA,TRBD1,TRBV5-1,TRBJ1-2,TGCGCCAGCAGCTTGGGGGACAGGGGGCATAACTATGGCTACACCTTC,CASSLGDRGHNYGYTF
NA,NA,TRBV6-1,TRBJ1-5,TGTGCCAGCACCGACCGGGCGAATCAGCCCCAGCATTTT,CASTDRANQPQHF
once,NA,TRBV15,TRBJ2-3,TGTGCCACCAGCAGGATGGAGAACACAGATACGCAGTATTTT,CATSRMENTDTQYF
NA,TRBD2,TRBV7-8,TRBJ2-7,TGTGCCAGCAGCTCTGACGGGGGGTTGAACGAGCAGTACTTC,CASSSDGGLNEQYF
NA,NA,TRBV6-6,TRBJ2-7,TGTGCCAGCAGCCGAAATGCCCGAACCTACGAGCAGTACTTC,CASSRNARTYEQYF
NA,TRBD2,TRBV5-1,TRBJ2-1,TGCGCCAGCAGCTTGTATGGACTAGCGGGGATAACGGGCAATGAGCAGTTCTTC,CASSLYGLAGITGNEQFF
NA,NA,TRBV29-1,TRBJ1-4,TGCAGCGTAGGCCCGGGAACAACTAATGAAAAACTGTTTTTT,CSVGPGTTNEKLFF
NA,NA,TRBV7-3,TRBJ2-7,TGTGCCAGCAGCTTAGCTGGAGGGGGCATCTCCTACGAGCAGTACTTC,CASSLAGGGISYEQYF
NA,NA,TRBV10-3,TRBJ2-5,TGTGCCATCAGTGATCGGGGGGCGGGAGAGACCCAGTACTTC,CAISDRGAGETQYF
NA,TRBD1,TRBV19,TRBJ2-7,TGTGCCAGTAGTTTCCGGACAGGGAGCCAAGAGCAGTACTTC,CASSFRTGSQEQYF
few,NA,TRBV5-1,TRBJ1-1,TGCGCCAGCAGCTTGGACAGGGCTACTGAAGCTTTCTTT,CASSLDRATEAFF